This T cell receptor beta chain originates from a study of cytomegalovirus exposure and HLA in healthy donors (TCRdb year 2017). The study in broad terms: An earlier analysis of several hundred of the donors reported 276 Gb of sequence data and 95 million to 140 million unique TCR beta sequences obtained from some 170 million T cells. Of the 398 genotyped donors, 75% to 85% were placed in the genetic ancestry cluster associated with self-reported Caucasian donors. To predict cytomegalovirus infection status, the study brought together high-throughput TCR immunosequencing, statistical association of individual TCRs with disease status, and machine learning. On average, about 240,000 unique TCR beta nucleotide sequences were sequenced per donor among 350 to 400 genotyped donors of the cohort, with roughly 18% of those sequences being non-productive. In addition to the first cohort of 666 subjects, a separate validation cohort of 120 different subjects was used. The number of donors typed differed by locus, with roughly 629-640 for A, B, C, DRB1 and DQB1, 522 for DQA1, approximately 570 for DPA1, and some 470 for DPB1. A later analysis re-analyzed previously published TCR beta repertoires from 550 to 700 donors and added high-resolution HLA genotyping to study TCR occurrence patterns. In an earlier analysis of 587 of the donors, high-throughput TCR beta sequencing was used to judge whether each TCR beta V gene segment behaved as functional or pseudogenic. Four to six DR-DQ haplotypes were handled as single units for association and clustering, since linkage in the cohort was strong. Rather than drawing on any new phenotypic data, the later analysis identified candidate immune exposures from TCR beta sequences and the way those sequences occurred across donors. Donor age, sex, ethnicity and CMV serostatus were compiled together with the repertoire data. In a later genetic analysis, genome-wide SNP genotypes for 398 of the 666 donors were used, and that subset was treated as a discovery cohort. Both class I and class II loci were covered by HLA typing, at four-digit resolution. Roughly 300 gigabases of sequencing data and 75 million to 85 million unique TCR sequences made up an early release that covered nearly 650 HLA-typed donors. Every repertoire in the discovery cohort had been generated on one and the same sequencing platform. The study used immunosequencing to profile the T cell repertoires of several hundred subjects and linked those repertoires to cytomegalovirus serostatus. The study aimed to test whether cataloging public T cell receptors could reveal signatures of past pathogen exposure.

Only a few counts were recorded for this clone. It has no known antigen specificity. Base qualities were left out, and no much larger clone turns up one base away. In total, 666 healthy bone marrow donors made up the cohort. At the time of sampling, all cohort members were nominally healthy, though unrecorded immune exposures were likely present. The donor tested CMV seronegative and was one of the 352 seronegative cohort members. Every donor gave a peripheral blood sample, and the peripheral blood mononuclear cells from that sample were used for TCR beta sequencing. Genomic DNA extraction from the blood cell samples was performed with the Qiagen DNeasy Blood Extraction Kit. Library construction relied on the immunoSEQ multiplex PCR assay. The multiplex PCR relied on a mix of 60 forward primers for TCR Vbeta segments and 13 reverse primers for TCR Jbeta segments. The CDR3 region of rearranged TCR beta genes was amplified from genomic DNA by a multiplex PCR assay. The amplified TCR beta libraries were sequenced on the Illumina HiSeq System as 87-base-pair reads. The source study handled its data this way. A later analysis tallied tens of millions of unique TCR beta chains across the 666 repertoires, and 10 million to 11 million of those chains were shared by two or more donors. Raw reads were error-corrected and collapsed into unique sequences with a nearest-neighbor algorithm that merged closely related sequences to remove PCR and sequencing errors. CDR3 sequences were aligned to IMGT reference sequences to assign V, D and J gene segments. Each retained sequence needed at least a six-nucleotide match to both a V gene segment and a J gene segment. A rearrangement counted as productive if the CDR3 had no stop codons and remained in frame with V and J, and every other rearrangement counted as non-productive. CDR3 was defined by IMGT convention, running from the second conserved V-encoded cysteine to the conserved J-encoded phenylalanine. The earlier analysis of a few hundred of the donors excluded any sequence lacking an unambiguous match to a single V gene segment. An earlier analysis of several hundred of the donors called V segments functional above 56.7% productive rearrangements and segregating when the between-donor standard deviation exceeded 5%. A statistical classification framework was built for diagnosing cytomegalovirus status from the catalog of TCR beta chain sequences. A later analysis assigned V and J genes by comparing TCR nucleotide sequences with IMGT/GENE-DB human TR gene sequences. The TCRdist pipeline was used in a later analysis to assign CDR3 sequences and most-parsimonious VDJ recombination scenarios. In a later analysis, each TCR beta chain was defined by its CDR3 amino acid sequence together with its V-gene family, and reads lacking a unique V-gene family were excluded. In a later analysis, fewer than 650 highly shared, low-generation-probability nucleotide sequences were removed to address suspected cross-contamination and a sequencing artifact. In a later analysis, a clonal expansion index was calculated for each public chain from normalized within-repertoire ranks of inferred template counts. In a later analysis, generation probabilities were computed using a VDJ recombination model fitted to out-of-frame rearrangements, and the results were checked against IGoR. In a later analysis, TCR-TCR, TCR-HLA and TCR-CMV co-occurrence was scored with hypergeometric tests, and a repertoire-size bias correction was applied to TCR pairs. To estimate false discovery rates, a later analysis permuted the HLA or CMV assignments 20 times. A later analysis grouped co-occurring TCRs with DBSCAN, adding TCRdist sequence similarity when clustering within HLA-allele-positive subsets. Co-occurrence clustering excluded repertoires with fewer than 30,000 or more than 120,000 public chains, plus five with anomalous nucleotide sharing. TCRdb obtained this table from immuneACCESS and retained in-frame rearrangements with V and J assigned. These tables miss some clones; where compared with another copy, unresolved V genes account for less than half of the shortfall, and the remainder is unexplained. That table furnishes V, J and clone size, whereas the DNA furnished D and trimming. This sample is represented by under 150,000 clones; around a tenth of them were singletons. The ten largest clones represent about 2% of the sample.

The investigation overall reported the following: Assigning TCR associations to individual alleles was difficult when HLA alleles, especially DR and DQ, strongly co-occurred. Most TCR sequences were seen in very few donors, while some public TCRs were found in many individuals. A cluster of highly shared sequence variants was judged likely to represent a technical artifact of the sequencing pipeline. An earlier analysis of approximately 590 of the donors showed that most TCR beta V segments appeared in productive rearrangements either about 90% or about 30% of the time, which broadly matched IMGT annotations. For the cohort, immune exposure information was limited to CMV serostatus. According to a later analysis, parvovirus B19, influenza, CMV and Epstein-Barr virus appeared linked to several top co-occurrence clusters. Compared with the 666-donor mean, donors in an Asian-associated ancestry cluster had fewer N-insertions in productive TCRs, according to a later genetic analysis. Only TCR beta chains were sequenced in this cohort, and the absence of alpha or paired-chain data limited detectable features. Because counts were too low, about 15 rarely observed V segments, including chromosome 9 orphons, were left out of the earlier analysis of roughly 600 of the donors. In a later analysis, the rate of TCR association differed among HLA loci, with DRB1 alleles having the most associated TCRs and HLA-C alleles having the fewest. Compared with equally common non-associated chains, HLA-associated TCR beta chains in a later analysis were more clonally expanded and had lower generation probabilities. Linkage disequilibrium might explain the correlated functional status among segregating V segments, but an unknown experimental factor could not be ruled out. According to the authors, the approach could potentially be generalized to other disease states and immunological phenotypes. V-gene and J-gene trimming of TCR beta chains was associated with a missense DCLRE1C variant in a later genetic analysis, and the association was replicated in an independent cohort. HLA typing was unavailable for some donors at each locus, so association tests used only the typed subset. In a later analysis, most CMV-associated TCR beta chains were found to appear HLA-restricted, with HLA associations seemingly driven largely by CMV exposure. A further reported finding was that TCR beta sequences accurately predicted the HLA-A and HLA-B alleles for most subjects in the first cohort. Cytomegalovirus status was reported to be diagnosed by the classifier with high specificity and sensitivity in both the original and validation cohorts. The presence/absence analyses assumed that sequencing depth was roughly uniform across donors, and that assumption may not be true. Three of the identified cytomegalovirus-associated TCR beta chains were confirmed in vitro to be specific for cytomegalovirus antigens. In a later analysis, around 17,000 TCR beta sequences were associated with specific HLA alleles at a false discovery rate of 0.05. A total of 150 to 200 TCR beta chains were listed by the study as associated with cytomegalovirus.

The TCR comes from a male donor in good health and CMV-seronegative. Input material: PBMCs.

In nucleotide form, the sequence is TGTGCCAGCAGCTTGGCGGCCTCGGGGGGGAAAAATACGCAGTATTTT. It translates to CASSLAASGGKNTQYF. This chain is built from TRBV11-2 and TRBJ2-3; 8 central bases correspond to TRBD2. From the cysteine up to the phenylalanine, the CDR3 has a length of 16 residues. The sequence is cut down to CDR3 DNA, 48 bases in frame from base 1. As encoded in the germline V gene, CDR1 is SGHAT while CDR2 is FQNNGV. V ends up 3 bases short and J 7 bases short, with an unmatched junction base count of 12.